These 4 T cell receptor beta chains came from one sample sequenced in a study of cytomegalovirus exposure and HLA in healthy donors. A multiplex PCR was run with 60 Vbeta primers and 13 Jbeta primers. Sequencing used immunoSEQ multiplex PCR; TCRdb keeps in-frame clones, though not all of them. The sample has about 120,000 clones; about 80% are singletons. The specimen sequenced was PBMCs. The receptor set was obtained from a female donor in good health and CMV-seropositive.

This chain connects TRBV6-5 to TRBJ1-1; D gene uncertain. CDR3 length: 12 amino acids. Trimming removed 7 bases from V and 1 base from J, with 7 bases in between. The germline V gene has CDR1 MNHEY and CDR2 SVGAGI. The CDR3 DNA reads as TGTGCCAGCAAGGCAGGGAACACTGAAGCTTTCTTT. Translation gives CASKAGNTEAFF.

The J gene is TRBJ2-7, the V gene TRBV6-4, with D perhaps TRBD2 (5 bases). The CDR3 extends over 17 amino acids. V gave up 0 bases and J gave up 3 bases, with 18 bases separating them. The germline V gene encodes CDR1 MRHNA and CDR2 SNTAGT. The CDR3 loop is CASSDSISGISYYEQYF. In DNA, the CDR3 is TGTGCCAGCAGTGACTCGATCTCGGGAATTTCCTACTACGAGCAGTACTTC.

The rearrangement uses TRBV5-1 and TRBJ2-7; 7 nucleotides line up with TRBD1. Germline V gives CDR1 SGHRS, CDR2 YFSETQ. V gave up 3 bases and J gave up 0 bases; unmatched junction bases: 12. The CDR3 consists of 17 residues. CDR3 DNA: TGCGCCAGCAGCTCCCTCATGGGACAGACGAGCTCCTACGAGCAGTACTTC. Protein: CASSSLMGQTSSYEQYF.

The J gene is TRBJ1-5, the V gene TRBV30; TRBD1 aligns across 7 bases. Germline-derived CDR1 and CDR2 are GTSNPN and SVGIG (reference sequence). V was pared by 5 bases and J by 4 bases, with 5 bases of the junction left unmatched. CDR3 size: 13 residues. CDR3 sequence reads: CAWAGTENQPQHF. In DNA form, the CDR3 reads TGTGCCTGGGCCGGGACAGAAAATCAGCCCCAGCATTTT.